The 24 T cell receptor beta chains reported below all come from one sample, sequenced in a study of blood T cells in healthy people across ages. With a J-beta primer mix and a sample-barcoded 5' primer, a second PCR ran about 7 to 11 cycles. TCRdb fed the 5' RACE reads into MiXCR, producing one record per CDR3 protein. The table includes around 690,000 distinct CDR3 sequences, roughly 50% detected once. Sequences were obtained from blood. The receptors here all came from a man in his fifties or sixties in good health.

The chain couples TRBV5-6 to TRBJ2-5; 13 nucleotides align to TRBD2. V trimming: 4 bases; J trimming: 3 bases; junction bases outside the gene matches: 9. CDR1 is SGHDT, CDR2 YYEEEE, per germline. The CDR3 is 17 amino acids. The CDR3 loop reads CASSLNTGTSGEETQYF. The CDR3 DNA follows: TGTGCCAGCAGCCTGAACACCGGGACTAGCGGGGAAGAGACCCAGTACTTC.

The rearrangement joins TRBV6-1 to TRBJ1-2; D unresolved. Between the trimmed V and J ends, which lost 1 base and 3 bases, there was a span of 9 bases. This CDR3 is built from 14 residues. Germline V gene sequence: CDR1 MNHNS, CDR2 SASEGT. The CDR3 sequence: CASSEGFGYYGYTF. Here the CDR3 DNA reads TGTGCCAGCAGTGAAGGGTTCGGGTACTATGGCTACACCTTC.

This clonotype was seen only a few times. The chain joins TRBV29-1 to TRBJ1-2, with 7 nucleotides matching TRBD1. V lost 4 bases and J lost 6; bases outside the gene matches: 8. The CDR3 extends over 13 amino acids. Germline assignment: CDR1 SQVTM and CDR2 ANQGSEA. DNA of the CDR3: TGCAGCGTTGTGTACAGGGGATGGAATGGCTACACCTTC. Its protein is CSVVYRGWNGYTF.

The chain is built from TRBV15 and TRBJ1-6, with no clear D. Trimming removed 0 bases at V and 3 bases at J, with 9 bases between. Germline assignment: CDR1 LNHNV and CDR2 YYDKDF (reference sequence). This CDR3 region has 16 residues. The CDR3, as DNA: TGTGCCACCAGCAGAGATCGCCAGGTCTATAATTCACCCCTCCACTTT. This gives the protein CATSRDRQVYNSPLHF. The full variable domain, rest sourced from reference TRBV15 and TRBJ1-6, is DAMVIQNPRYQVTQFGKPVTLSCSQTLNHNVMYWYQQKSSQAPKLLFHYYDKDFNNEADTPDNFQSRRPNTSFCFLDIRSPGLGDTAMYLCATSRDRQVYNSPLHFGNGTRLTVT.

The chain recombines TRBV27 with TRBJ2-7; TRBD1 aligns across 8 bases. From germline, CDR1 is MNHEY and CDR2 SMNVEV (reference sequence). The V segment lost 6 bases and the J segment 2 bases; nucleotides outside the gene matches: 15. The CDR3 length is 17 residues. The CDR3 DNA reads TGTGCCAGCAGAATCGCGCGGACAGGACAGGGACCCTACGAGCAGTACTTC. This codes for CASRIARTGQGPYEQYF.

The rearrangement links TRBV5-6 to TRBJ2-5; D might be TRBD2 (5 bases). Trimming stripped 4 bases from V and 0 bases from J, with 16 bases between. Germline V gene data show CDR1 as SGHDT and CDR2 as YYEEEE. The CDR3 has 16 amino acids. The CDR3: CASSKPRTGNQETQYF. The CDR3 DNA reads TGTGCCAGCAGCAAACCGCGGACTGGAAACCAAGAGACCCAGTACTTC.

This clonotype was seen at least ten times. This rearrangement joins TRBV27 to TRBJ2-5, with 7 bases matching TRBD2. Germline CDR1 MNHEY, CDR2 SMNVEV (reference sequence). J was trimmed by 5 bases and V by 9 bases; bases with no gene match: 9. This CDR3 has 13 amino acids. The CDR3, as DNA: TGTGCCAGTCGCCCTAGCGGTTGGGAGACCCAGTACTTC. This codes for CASRPSGWETQYF.

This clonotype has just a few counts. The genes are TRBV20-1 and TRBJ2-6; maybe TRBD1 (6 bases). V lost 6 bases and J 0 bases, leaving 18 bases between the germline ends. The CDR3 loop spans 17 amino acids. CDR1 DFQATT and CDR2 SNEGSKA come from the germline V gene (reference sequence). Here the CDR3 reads CSALSGHLVSGANVLTF. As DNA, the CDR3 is TGCAGTGCCCTATCGGGACACCTTGTCTCTGGGGCCAACGTCCTGACTTTC.

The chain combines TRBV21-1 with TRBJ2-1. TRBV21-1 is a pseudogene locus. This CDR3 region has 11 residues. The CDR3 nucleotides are TGTGCCAGCAGCAAGCCTAATGAGCAGTTCTTC. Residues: CASSKPNEQFF.

The CDR3 spells CASSSPGTSGSTDTQYF. The CDR3 DNA reads as TGTGCCAGCAGTTCGCCCGGGACTAGCGGGAGCACAGATACGCAGTATTTT. V is TRBV6-6 and J is TRBJ2-3; 12 bases are a match to TRBD2. The J segment lost 0 bases and the V segment lost 4 bases, leaving 5 bases of the junction unmatched. This CDR3 is built from 17 residues. In germline, CDR1 is MNHNY, CDR2 SVGAGI (reference sequence).

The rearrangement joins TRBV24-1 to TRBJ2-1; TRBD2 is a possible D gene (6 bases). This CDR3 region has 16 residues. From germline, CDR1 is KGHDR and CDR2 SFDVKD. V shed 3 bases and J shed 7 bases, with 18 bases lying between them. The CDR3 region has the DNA TGTGCCACCAGTGATCCTGCGCGGGGCTCTTGGAATGAGCAGTTCTTC. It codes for CATSDPARGSWNEQFF.

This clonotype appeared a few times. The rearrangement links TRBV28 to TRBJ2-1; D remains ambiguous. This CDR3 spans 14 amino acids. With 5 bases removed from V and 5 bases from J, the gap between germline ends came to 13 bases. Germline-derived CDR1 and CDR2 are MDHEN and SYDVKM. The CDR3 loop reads CASSPRQSDNEQFF. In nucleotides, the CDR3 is TGTGCCAGCAGTCCCCGGCAATCTGACAATGAGCAGTTCTTC.

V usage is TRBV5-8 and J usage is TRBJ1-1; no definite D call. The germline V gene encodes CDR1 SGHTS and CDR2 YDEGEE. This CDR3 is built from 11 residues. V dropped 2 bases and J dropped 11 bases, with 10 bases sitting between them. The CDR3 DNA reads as TGTGCCAGCAGCTTCAACGGTGGGGCTTTCTTT. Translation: CASSFNGGAFF.

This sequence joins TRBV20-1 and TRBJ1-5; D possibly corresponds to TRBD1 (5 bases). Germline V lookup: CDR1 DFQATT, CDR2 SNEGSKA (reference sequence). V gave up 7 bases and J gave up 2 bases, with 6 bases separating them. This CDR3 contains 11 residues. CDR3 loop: CSGGGNQPQHF. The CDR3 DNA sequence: TGCAGTGGAGGGGGCAATCAGCCCCAGCATTTT.

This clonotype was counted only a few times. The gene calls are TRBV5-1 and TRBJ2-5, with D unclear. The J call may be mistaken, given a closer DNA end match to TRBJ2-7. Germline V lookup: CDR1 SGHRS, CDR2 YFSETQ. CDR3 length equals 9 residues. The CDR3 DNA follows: TGCGCCACCACCGCCGAGCAGTACTTC. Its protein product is CATTAEQYF.

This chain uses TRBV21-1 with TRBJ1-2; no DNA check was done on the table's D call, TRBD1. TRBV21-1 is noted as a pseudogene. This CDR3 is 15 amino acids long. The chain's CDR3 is CASPPKLAGKGGYTF. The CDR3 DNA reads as TGTGCCAGCCCACCTAAACTTGCAGGGAAAGGTGGCTACACCTTC.

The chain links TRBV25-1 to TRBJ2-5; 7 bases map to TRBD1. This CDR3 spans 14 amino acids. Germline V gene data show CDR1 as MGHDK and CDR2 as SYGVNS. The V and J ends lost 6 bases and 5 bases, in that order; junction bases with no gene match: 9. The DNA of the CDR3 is TGTGCCAGCAGCCGACAGGGTTTTCCTGAGACCCAGTACTTC. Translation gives CASSRQGFPETQYF.

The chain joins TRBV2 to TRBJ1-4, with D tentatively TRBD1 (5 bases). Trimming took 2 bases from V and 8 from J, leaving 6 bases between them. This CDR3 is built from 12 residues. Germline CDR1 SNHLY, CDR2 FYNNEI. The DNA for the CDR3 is TGTGCCAGCAGTGAAAAGGGGGAAAAACTGTTTTTT. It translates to CASSEKGEKLFF.

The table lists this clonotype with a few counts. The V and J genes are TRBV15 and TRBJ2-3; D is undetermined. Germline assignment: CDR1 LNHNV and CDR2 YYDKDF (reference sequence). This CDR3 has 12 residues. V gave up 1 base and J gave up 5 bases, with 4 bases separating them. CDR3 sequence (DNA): TGTGCCACCAGCAGAGTGGGAGATACGCAGTATTTT. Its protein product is CATSRVGDTQYF.

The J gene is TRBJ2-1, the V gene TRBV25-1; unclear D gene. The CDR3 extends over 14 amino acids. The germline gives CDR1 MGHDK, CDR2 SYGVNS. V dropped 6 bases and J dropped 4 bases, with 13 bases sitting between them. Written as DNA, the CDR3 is TGTGCCAGCAGCCCCCAGACCAAGTACAATGAGCAGTTCTTC. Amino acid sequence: CASSPQTKYNEQFF.

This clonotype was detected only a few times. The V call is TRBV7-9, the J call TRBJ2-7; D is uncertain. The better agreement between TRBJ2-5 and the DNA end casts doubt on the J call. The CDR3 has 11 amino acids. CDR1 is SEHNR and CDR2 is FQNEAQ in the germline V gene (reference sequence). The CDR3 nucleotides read TGTGCCAGCAGCCTTCATGAGACCCAGTACTTC. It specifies CASSLHETQYF.

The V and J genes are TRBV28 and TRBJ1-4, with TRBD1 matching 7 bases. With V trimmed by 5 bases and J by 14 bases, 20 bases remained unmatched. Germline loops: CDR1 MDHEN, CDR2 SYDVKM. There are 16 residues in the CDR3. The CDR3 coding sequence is TGTGCCAGCAGTGGGACAGTCCCTGTTCGGGCACATGGGCTGTTTTTT. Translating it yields CASSGTVPVRAHGLFF.

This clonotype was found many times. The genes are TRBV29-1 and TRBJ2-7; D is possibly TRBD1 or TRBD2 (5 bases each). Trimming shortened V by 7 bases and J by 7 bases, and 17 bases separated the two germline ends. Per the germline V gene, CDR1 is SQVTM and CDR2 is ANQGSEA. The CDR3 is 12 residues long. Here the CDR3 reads CSATGPTGEQYF. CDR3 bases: TGCAGCGCCACGGGACCTACGGGTGAGCAGTACTTC.

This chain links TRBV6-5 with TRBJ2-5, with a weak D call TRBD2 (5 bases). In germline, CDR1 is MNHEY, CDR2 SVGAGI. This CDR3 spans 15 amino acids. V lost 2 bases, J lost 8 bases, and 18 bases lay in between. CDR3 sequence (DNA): TGTGCCAGCAGTTACGCCTTTCGGGGAGACGGAACCCAGTACTTC. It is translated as CASSYAFRGDGTQYF.